Below, one TCR beta chain is given with its context. Its matching antigen is unknown. The data belong to a study of a mutant IDH1 vaccine in newly diagnosed glioma. Trimming cost V 3 bases and J 4 bases; bases outside gene matches: 1. The CDR3 spans 15 residues. Looked up from germline, CDR1 is SGHVS and CDR2 is FQNEAQ. The data were produced by immunoSEQ multiplex PCR, yet TCRdb's version contains in-frame clones alone and is incomplete. The sample records tens of thousands of clones, approximately 78% being singletons. Time point specified: week 23, last vaccination. What each vaccine dose contained was 300 ug of mutant IDH1 20-mer peptide, accompanied by topical imiquimod. Diagnosis in the donors showed new WHO grade 3 or 4 astrocytomas that were IDH1-mutant and ATRX-lost.

The V call is TRBV7-8, the J call TRBJ2-1; 12 bases fit TRBD2. This material consisted of PBMCs, taken from a glioma patient whose treatment included an IDH1 peptide vaccine. The sequence derives from a woman between 40 and 55 years old with glioma. Some clones in this sample may be carry-over from other donors' samples. Written as DNA, the CDR3 is TGTGCCAGCAGCTTGACTAGCGGGGGTTACAATGAGCAGTTCTTC. This encodes CASSLTSGGYNEQFF.